The next 10 T cell receptor beta chains were all read from a single sample in a study of vaccination effects on CD4 cells after COVID-19. Their target antigens are unknown. CD4+ T cell isolation took place after 10 days of culture. Every participant took two doses of the BNT162b2 or mRNA-1273 vaccine. Sequencing used immunoSEQ multiplex PCR; TCRdb keeps in-frame clones, though not all of them. The sample includes tens of thousands of clones, under 80% of them seen just once. Sequences were derived from CD4+ T cells from PBMCs cultured without peptide, sampled after COVID-19 vaccination. All receptors derive from a human donor who received a COVID-19 vaccine.

This sequence joins TRBV9 and TRBJ2-5; D perhaps matches TRBD1 (5 bases). CDR1 and CDR2 (germline): SGDLS, YYNGEE. The ends were cut back, 3 bases at V and 2 bases at J, with 11 bases in the middle. The CDR3 is made up of 14 amino acids. The CDR3 spells CASSAWGLQETQYF. In nucleotides, the CDR3 is TGTGCCAGCAGCGCCTGGGGCCTACAAGAGACCCAGTACTTC.

This chain links TRBV3-1 (or the pseudogene TRBV3-2) with TRBJ2-3; 8 bases align to TRBD2. Germline trimming cut 4 bases from V and 0 bases from J; bases unmatched to any gene: 3. From germline, CDR1 is LGHDT and CDR2 YNNKEL (reference sequence). This CDR3 comprises 15 residues. CDR3 bases: TGTGCCAGCAGCCCTAGCGGGCCTAGCACAGATACGCAGTATTTT. Protein product: CASSPSGPSTDTQYF.

This chain uses TRBV6-6 with TRBJ1-1; 8 bases fit TRBD1. Germline values: CDR1 MNHNY, CDR2 SVGAGI (reference sequence). V was pared by 0 bases and J by 5 bases, with 8 bases of the junction left unmatched. The CDR3 loop spans 16 amino acids. The CDR3: CASSYSRGRGLTEAFF. The CDR3 bases are TGTGCCAGCAGTTACTCAAGAGGCAGGGGGCTGACTGAAGCTTTCTTT.

In its sample, this clone was seen once. The rearrangement links TRBV10-3 to TRBJ2-2, with D uncertain. CDR1 and CDR2 (germline): ENHRY, SYGVKD. Trimming pared 4 bases from V and 0 bases from J, leaving 12 bases between. The CDR3 spans 16 residues. As DNA, the CDR3 is TGTGCCATCAGTGGGATGGCAGCCACGAACACCGGGGAGCTGTTTTTT. As protein: CAISGMAATNTGELFF.

The chain carries TRBV18 and TRBJ2-5, with a weak D call TRBD2 (5 bases). Trimming left V 7 bases short and J 5 bases short, with 20 bases between. The V gene's germline CDR1 is KGHSH and CDR2 LQKENI. CDR3 length: 15 residues. The CDR3 region is CASYPTGIVTETQYF. The CDR3, as DNA: TGTGCCAGCTACCCGACCGGGATAGTTACGGAGACCCAGTACTTC.

This clone was recorded once. The V and J genes are TRBV13 and TRBJ2-5, with 7 bases aligning to TRBD1. V gave up 4 bases and J gave up 0 bases; unmatched junction bases: 5. This CDR3 spans 15 amino acids. In germline, CDR1 is PRHDT, CDR2 FYEKMQ (reference sequence). The CDR3 nucleotides are TGTGCCAGCAGCTCTTACGACAGGGACCAAGAGACCCAGTACTTC. Its translation: CASSSYDRDQETQYF.

The chain employs TRBV6-5 and TRBJ2-3, with D possibly TRBD1 on 5 matching bases. This CDR3 spans 14 amino acids. CDR1 MNHEY and CDR2 SVGAGI come from the germline V gene. V was trimmed by 7 bases and J by 2 bases, leaving 13 bases between them. CDR3: CASKGDLDTDTQYF. For the CDR3, the DNA is TGTGCCAGCAAAGGGGATTTAGACACAGATACGCAGTATTTT.

The gene calls are TRBV11-3 and TRBJ2-1; 12 positions match TRBD2. The CDR3 runs 20 residues. Germline CDR1 and CDR2: SGHNT and YENEEA. With V trimmed by 1 base and J by 0 bases, 10 bases remained unmatched. The CDR3 region is CASSLAGSLAGGSSYNEQFF. The CDR3 DNA follows: TGTGCCAGCAGCTTAGCGGGTAGTCTAGCGGGGGGGAGCTCCTACAATGAGCAGTTCTTC.

This chain joins TRBV28 and TRBJ2-1, with 10 nucleotides matching TRBD1. CDR1 is MDHEN, CDR2 SYDVKM, per germline. V lost 3 bases and J lost 5; bases outside the gene matches: 4. CDR3 size: 15 residues. DNA of the CDR3: TGTGCCAGCAGTTTTCGTGGGACAGGGGACAATGAGCAGTTCTTC. Translating gives CASSFRGTGDNEQFF.

V and J are TRBV4-2 and TRBJ1-1; no firm D call. Trimming removed 4 bases from V and 1 base from J, with 13 bases in between. Per germline, CDR1 LGHNA and CDR2 YNFKEQ. The CDR3 has 15 amino acids. This chain's CDR3 is CASSPESLQNTEAFF. In DNA form, the CDR3 reads TGTGCCAGCAGCCCGGAGAGTCTCCAGAACACTGAAGCTTTCTTT.